This T cell receptor (beta chain) was sequenced for a study of T cell changes during pregnancy in multiple sclerosis. Clones were read by immunoSEQ multiplex PCR, and TCRdb kept only the in-frame ones, dropping some. The table records tens of thousands of clones, approximately 95% of them present only once. The TCR was taken from a female donor in good health, enrolled as a control in a pregnancy study. The specimen comprised peripheral blood, sampled in the second trimester of pregnancy.

CDR3 amino acids: CASSTGTGSYNEQFF. CDR3 nucleotide sequence: TGCGCCAGCAGTACCGGGACAGGATCCTACAATGAGCAGTTCTTC. V is TRBV5-1 and J is TRBJ2-1, with 8 bases identical to TRBD1. CDR3 length: 15 residues. Germline CDR1 reads SGHRS; CDR2 reads YFSETQ. Losses at the gene ends were 5 bases for V and 1 base for J; bases not matched to a gene: 5.